Below are 2 T cell receptor beta chains sequenced from a single sample in a study of T cell responses to AZD1222 COVID-19 vaccine. TCRdb's copy holds only in-frame clones and misses some; the assay was immunoSEQ multiplex PCR. The sample has 110,000 to 150,000 clones; 70% to 90% are singletons. The sequenced sample was peripheral blood, obtained on day 0 of AZD1222 vaccination. These receptors all come from an adult in good health.

J is TRBJ1-2 and V is TRBV6-1; no clear D gene. The germline V gene has CDR1 MNHNS and CDR2 SASEGT. V lost 1 base to trimming and J lost 0 bases, with 12 bases between them. The CDR3 is made up of 16 amino acids. CDR3 residues: CASSEEVSATNYGYTF. Written as DNA, the CDR3 is TGTGCCAGCAGTGAAGAGGTGTCAGCTACTAACTATGGCTACACCTTC.

The V call is TRBV7-2, the J call TRBJ2-7; a weak D match, TRBD1 (5 bases). Deletions cut 2 bases from V and 4 bases from J, with 24 bases between. The germline CDR1 and CDR2 sequences are SGHTA and FQGNSA. CDR3 size: 18 residues. This chain's CDR3 is CASSLMGPVVGSGYEQYF. In DNA, the CDR3 is TGTGCCAGCAGCTTAATGGGGCCGGTTGTAGGGTCCGGGTACGAGCAGTACTTC.